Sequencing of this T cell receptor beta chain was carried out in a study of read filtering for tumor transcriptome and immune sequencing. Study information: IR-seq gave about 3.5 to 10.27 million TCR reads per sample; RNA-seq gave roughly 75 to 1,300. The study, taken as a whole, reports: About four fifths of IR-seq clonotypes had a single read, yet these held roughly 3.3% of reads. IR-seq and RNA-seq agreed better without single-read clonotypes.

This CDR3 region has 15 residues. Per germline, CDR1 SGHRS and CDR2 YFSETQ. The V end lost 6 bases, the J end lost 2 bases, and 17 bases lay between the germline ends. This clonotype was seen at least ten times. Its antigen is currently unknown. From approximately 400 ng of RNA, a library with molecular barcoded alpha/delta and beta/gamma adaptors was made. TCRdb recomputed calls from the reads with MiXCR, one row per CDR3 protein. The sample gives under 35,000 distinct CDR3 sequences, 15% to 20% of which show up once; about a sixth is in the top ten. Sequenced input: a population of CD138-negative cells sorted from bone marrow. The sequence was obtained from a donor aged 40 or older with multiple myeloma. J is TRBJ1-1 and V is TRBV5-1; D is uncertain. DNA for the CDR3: TGCGCCAGCACTCCCGGATCGACAAGTAACACTGAAGCTTTCTTT. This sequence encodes CASTPGSTSNTEAFF. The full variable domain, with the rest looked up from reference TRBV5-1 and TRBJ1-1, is KAGVTQTPRYLIKTRGQQVTLSCSPISGHRSVSWYQQTPGQGLQFLFEYFSETQRNKGNFPGRFSGRQFSNSRSEMNVSTLELGDSALYLCASTPGSTSNTEAFFGQGTRLTVV.